Within the sample, the clone carrying this T cell receptor (beta chain) is medium-sized. The data derive from a study of lung T cells in sarcoidosis with Löfgren's syndrome. Study details: Bronchoalveolar lavage fluid in sarcoidosis accumulates CD4+ T cells. Analyses focused on Löfgren's syndrome patients.

Using its own MiXCR run on the reads, TCRdb lists one record per CDR3 protein. The sample has about 2,900 distinct CDR3 sequences; roughly a quarter are singletons. This sequence originates from a human donor with sarcoidosis (Löfgren's syndrome or another form), or a control subject (not recorded which). Sequenced material: CD4+ T cells from bronchoalveolar lavage.

The CDR3 loop reads CASSQGPKGLSGNTIYF. The CDR3 region has the DNA TGTGCCAGCAGCCAAGGTCCTAAGGGACTCTCTGGAAACACCATATATTTT. The rearrangement joins TRBV14 to TRBJ1-3; a possible D gene is TRBD1 (5 bases). Germline CDR1 and CDR2: SGHDN and FVKESK. This CDR3 comprises 17 residues. Trimming cost V 1 base and J 0 bases, with 13 bases left between them.